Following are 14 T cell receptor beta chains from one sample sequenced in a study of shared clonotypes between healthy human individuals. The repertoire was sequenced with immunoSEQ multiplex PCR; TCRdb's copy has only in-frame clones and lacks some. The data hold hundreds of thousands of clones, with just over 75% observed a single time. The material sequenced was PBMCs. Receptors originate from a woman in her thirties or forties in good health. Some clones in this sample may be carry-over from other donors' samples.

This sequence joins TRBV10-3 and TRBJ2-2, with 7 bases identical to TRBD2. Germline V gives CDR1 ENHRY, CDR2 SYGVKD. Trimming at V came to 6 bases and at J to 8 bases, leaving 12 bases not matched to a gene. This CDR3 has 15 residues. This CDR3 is CAISRGLDQAGELFF. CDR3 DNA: TGTGCCATCAGCCGAGGACTAGATCAGGCGGGGGAGCTGTTTTTT.

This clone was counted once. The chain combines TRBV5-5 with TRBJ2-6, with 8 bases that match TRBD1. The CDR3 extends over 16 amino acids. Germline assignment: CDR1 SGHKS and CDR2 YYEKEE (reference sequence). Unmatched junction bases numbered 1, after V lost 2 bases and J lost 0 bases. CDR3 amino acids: CASSFQGASGANVLTF. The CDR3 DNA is TGTGCCAGCAGCTTTCAGGGGGCCTCTGGGGCCAACGTCCTGACTTTC. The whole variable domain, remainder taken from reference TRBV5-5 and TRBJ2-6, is DAGVTQSPTHLIKTRGQQVTLRCSPISGHKSVSWYQQVLGQGPQFIFQYYEKEERGRGNFPDRFSARQFPNYSSELNVNALLLGDSALYLCASSFQGASGANVLTFGAGSRLTVL.

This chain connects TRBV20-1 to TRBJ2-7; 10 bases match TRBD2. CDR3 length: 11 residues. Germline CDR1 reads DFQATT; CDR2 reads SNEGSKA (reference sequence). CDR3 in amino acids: CRVAGGYEQYF. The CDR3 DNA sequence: TGCAGGGTAGCGGGAGGCTACGAGCAGTACTTC.

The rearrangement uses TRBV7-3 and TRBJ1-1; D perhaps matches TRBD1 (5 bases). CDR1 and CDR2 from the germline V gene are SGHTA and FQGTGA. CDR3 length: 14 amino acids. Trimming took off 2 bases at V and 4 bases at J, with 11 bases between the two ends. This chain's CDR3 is CASSLGGRGTEAFF. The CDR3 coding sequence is TGTGCCAGCAGCTTAGGAGGGAGGGGCACTGAAGCTTTCTTT.

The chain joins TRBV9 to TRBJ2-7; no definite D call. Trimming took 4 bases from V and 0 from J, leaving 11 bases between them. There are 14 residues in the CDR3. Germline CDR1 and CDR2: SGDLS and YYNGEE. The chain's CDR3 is CASSPSPYSYEQYF. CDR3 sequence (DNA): TGTGCCAGCAGCCCAAGTCCCTACTCCTACGAGCAGTACTTC.

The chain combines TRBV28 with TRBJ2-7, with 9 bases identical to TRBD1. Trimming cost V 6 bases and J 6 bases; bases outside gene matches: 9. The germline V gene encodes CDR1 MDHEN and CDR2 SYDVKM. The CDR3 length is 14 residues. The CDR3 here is CASSRNRGLGEQYF. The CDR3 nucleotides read TGTGCCAGCAGCCGAAACAGGGGGCTTGGCGAGCAGTACTTC. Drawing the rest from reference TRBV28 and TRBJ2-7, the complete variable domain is DVKVTQSSRYLVKRTGEKVFLECVQDMDHENMFWYRQDPGLGLRLIYFSYDVKMKEKGDIPEGYSVSREKKERFSLILESASTNQTSMYLCASSRNRGLGEQYFGPGTRLTVT.

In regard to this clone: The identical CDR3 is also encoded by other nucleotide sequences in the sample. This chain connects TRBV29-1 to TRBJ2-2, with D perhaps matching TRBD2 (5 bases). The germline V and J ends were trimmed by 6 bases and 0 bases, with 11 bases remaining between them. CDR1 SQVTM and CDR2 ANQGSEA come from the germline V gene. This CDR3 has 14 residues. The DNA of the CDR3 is TGCAGCGTAGCGGAAACAGCGAACACCGGGGAGCTGTTTTTT. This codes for CSVAETANTGELFF.

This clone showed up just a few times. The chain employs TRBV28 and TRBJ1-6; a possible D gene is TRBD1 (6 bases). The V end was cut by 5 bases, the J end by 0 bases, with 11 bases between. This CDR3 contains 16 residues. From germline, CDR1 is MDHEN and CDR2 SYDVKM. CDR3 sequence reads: CASSPQDSSYNSPLHF. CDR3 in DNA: TGTGCCAGCAGTCCTCAGGACAGCTCCTATAATTCACCCCTCCACTTT. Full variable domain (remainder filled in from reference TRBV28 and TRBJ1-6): DVKVTQSSRYLVKRTGEKVFLECVQDMDHENMFWYRQDPGLGLRLIYFSYDVKMKEKGDIPEGYSVSREKKERFSLILESASTNQTSMYLCASSPQDSSYNSPLHFGNGTRLTVT.

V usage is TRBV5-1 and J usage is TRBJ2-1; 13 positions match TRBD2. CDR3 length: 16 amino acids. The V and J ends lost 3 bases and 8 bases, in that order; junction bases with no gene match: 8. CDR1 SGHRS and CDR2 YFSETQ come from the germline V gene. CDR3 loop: CASSSTGTSGIDEQFF. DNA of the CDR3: TGCGCCAGCAGCTCAACCGGGACTAGCGGGATAGATGAGCAGTTCTTC.

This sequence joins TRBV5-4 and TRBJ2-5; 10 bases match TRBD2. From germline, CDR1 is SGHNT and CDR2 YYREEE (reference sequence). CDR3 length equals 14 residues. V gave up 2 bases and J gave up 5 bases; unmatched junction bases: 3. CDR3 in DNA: TGTGCCAGCAGCTTAAAGCGGGGGGGCGAGACCCAGTACTTC. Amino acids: CASSLKRGGETQYF.

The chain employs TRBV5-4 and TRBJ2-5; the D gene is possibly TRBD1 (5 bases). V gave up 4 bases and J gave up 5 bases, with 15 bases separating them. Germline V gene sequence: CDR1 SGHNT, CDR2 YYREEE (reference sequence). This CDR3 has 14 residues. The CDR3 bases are TGTGCCAGCAGCGCCAGGGCGACTGTGGAGACCCAGTACTTC. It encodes CASSARATVETQYF.

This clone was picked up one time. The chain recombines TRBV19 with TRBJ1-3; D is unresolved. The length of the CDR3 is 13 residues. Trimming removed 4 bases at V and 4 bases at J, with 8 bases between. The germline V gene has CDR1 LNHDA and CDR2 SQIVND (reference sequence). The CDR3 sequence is CASSTDGGNTIYF. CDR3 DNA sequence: TGTGCCAGTAGTACTGACGGAGGAAACACCATATATTTT.

The DNA for the CDR3 is TGTGCCAGCAGCCCTCAGGGATATGAGCAGTTCTTC. Encoded protein: CASSPQGYEQFF. This sequence joins TRBV7-8 and TRBJ2-1, with D possibly TRBD1 on 5 matching bases. V lost 5 bases to trimming and J lost 8 bases, with 10 bases between them. CDR1 is SGHVS, CDR2 FQNEAQ, per germline. The CDR3 contains 12 residues. The full variable domain, with the rest looked up from reference TRBV7-8 and TRBJ2-1, is GAGVSQSPRYKVAKRGQDVALRCDPISGHVSLFWYQQALGQGPEFLTYFQNEAQLDKSGLPSDRFFAERPEGSVSTLKIQRTQQEDSAVYLCASSPQGYEQFFGPGTRLTVL.

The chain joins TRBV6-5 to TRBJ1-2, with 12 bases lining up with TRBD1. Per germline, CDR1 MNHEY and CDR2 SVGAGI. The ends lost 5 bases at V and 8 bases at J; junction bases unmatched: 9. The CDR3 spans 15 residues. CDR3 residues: CASSAGTGGTSGYTF. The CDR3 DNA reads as TGTGCCAGCAGTGCTGGGACAGGGGGCACGAGCGGCTACACCTTC.